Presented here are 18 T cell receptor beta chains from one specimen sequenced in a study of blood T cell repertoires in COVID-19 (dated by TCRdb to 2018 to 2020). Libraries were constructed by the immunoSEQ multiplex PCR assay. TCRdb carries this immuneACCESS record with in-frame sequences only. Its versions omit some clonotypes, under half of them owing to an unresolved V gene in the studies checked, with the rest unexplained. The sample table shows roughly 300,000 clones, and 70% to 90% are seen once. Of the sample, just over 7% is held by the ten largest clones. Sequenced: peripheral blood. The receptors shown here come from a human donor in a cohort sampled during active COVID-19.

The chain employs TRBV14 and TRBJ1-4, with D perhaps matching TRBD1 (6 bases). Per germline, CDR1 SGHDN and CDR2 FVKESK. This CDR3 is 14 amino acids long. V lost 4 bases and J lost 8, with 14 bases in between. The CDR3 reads CASSLGGAIEKLFF. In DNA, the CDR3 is TGTGCCAGCAGCCTTGGGGGGGCAATAGAAAAACTGTTTTTT.

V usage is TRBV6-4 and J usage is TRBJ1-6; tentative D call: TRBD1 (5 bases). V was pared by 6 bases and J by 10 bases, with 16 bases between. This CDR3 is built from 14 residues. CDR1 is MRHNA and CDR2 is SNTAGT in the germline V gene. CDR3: CASSIAPGVSPLHF. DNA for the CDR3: TGTGCCAGCAGCATTGCGCCGGGGGTCTCACCCCTCCACTTT.

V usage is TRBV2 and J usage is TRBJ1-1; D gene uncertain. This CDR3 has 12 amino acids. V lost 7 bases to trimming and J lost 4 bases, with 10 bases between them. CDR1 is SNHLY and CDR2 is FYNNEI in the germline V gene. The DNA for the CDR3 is TGTGCCAGCATCATACAGATCACTGAAGCTTTCTTT. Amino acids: CASIIQITEAFF.

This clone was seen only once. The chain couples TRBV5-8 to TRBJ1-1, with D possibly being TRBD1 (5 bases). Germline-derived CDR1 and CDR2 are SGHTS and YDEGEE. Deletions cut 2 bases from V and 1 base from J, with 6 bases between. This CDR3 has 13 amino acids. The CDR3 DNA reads TGTGCCAGCAGCTTAGGGGCGAACACTGAAGCTTTCTTT. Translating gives CASSLGANTEAFF.

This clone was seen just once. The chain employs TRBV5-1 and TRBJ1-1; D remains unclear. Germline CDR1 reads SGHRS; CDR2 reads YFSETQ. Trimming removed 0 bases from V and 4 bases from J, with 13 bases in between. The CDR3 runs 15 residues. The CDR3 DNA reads TGCGCCAGCAGCTTGGCTTCAGCGTTGGTCACTGAAGCTTTCTTT. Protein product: CASSLASALVTEAFF.

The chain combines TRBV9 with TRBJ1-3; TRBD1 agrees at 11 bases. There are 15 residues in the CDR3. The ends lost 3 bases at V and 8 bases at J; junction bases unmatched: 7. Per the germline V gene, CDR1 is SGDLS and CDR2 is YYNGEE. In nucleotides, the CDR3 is TGTGCCAGCAGCGCCCAAGGGGACAGGGGGGACACCATATATTTT. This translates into CASSAQGDRGDTIYF.

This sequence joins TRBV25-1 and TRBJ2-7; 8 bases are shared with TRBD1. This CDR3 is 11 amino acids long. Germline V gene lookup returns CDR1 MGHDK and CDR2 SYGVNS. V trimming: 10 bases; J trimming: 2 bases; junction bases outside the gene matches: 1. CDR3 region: CATQGAYEQYF. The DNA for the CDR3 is TGTGCCACACAGGGGGCCTACGAGCAGTACTTC.

The CDR3, as DNA: TGTGCCAGCAGTCCCCTACAGGGATTTGTCTTCTTT. Translation gives CASSPLQGFVFF. This chain uses TRBV12-3 or TRBV12-4 with TRBJ1-1, with D possibly matching TRBD1 (6 bases). V shed 5 bases and J shed 14 bases, with 18 bases lying between them. The CDR3 runs 12 residues.

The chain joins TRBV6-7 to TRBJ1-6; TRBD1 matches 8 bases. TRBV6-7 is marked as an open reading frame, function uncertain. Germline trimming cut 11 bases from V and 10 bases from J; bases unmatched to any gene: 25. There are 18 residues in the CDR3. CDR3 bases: TGTGCCCGGGGACAGGAAGGAGAACGCGGGCGTCAGAACTCACCCCTCCACTTT. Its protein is CARGQEGERGRQNSPLHF.

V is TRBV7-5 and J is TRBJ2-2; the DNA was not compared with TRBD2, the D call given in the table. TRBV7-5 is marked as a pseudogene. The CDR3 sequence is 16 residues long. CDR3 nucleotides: TGTGTCAGAAGTTCCGGACTAGGCGTGGAGAAACGGGAGCTGTTTTTT. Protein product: CVRSSGLGVEKRELFF.

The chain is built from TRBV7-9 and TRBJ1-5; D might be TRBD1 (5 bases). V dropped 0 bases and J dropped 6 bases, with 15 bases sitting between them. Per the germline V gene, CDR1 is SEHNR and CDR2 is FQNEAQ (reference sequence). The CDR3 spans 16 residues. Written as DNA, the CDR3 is TGTGCCAGCAGCTTAGCGGACCGGGGGGTAGGTCAGCCCCAGCATTTT. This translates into CASSLADRGVGQPQHF.

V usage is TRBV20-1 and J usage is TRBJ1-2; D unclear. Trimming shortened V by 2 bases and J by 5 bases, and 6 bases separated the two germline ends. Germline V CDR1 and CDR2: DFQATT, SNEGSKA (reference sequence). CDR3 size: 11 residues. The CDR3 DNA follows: TGCAGTGCTAGATTGAGGTATGGCTACACCTTC. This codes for CSARLRYGYTF.

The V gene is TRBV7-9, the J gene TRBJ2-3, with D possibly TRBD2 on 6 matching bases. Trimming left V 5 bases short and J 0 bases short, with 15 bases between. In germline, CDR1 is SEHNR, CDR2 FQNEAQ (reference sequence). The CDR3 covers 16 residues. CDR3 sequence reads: CASSKNAGSSTDTQYF. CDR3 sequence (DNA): TGTGCCAGCAGCAAAAACGCGGGGAGTAGCACAGATACGCAGTATTTT.

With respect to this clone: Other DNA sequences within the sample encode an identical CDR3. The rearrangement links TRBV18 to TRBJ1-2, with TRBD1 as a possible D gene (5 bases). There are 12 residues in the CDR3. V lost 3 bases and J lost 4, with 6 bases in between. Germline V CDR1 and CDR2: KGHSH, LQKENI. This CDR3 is CASSPGGYGYTF. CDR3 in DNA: TGTGCCAGCTCACCGGGGGGCTATGGCTACACCTTC.

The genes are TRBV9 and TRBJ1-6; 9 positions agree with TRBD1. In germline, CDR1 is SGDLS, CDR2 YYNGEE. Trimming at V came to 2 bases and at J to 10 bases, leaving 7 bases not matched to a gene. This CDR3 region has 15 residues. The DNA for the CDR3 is TGTGCCAGCAGCGTGACAGGGGGACATCAATCACCCCTCCACTTT. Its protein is CASSVTGGHQSPLHF.

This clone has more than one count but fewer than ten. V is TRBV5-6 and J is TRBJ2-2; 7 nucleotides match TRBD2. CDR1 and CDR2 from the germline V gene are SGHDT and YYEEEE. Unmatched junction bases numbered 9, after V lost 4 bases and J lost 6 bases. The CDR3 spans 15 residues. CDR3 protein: CASSPLGGDAGELFF. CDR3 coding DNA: TGTGCCAGCAGCCCCCTTGGGGGGGACGCCGGGGAGCTGTTTTTT.

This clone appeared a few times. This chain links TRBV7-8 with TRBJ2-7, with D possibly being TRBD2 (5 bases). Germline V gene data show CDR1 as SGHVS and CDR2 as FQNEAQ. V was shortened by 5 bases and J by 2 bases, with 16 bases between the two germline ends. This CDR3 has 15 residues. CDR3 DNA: TGTGCCAGCAGCCCCGCGTGGAACGGGGCCTACGAGCAGTACTTC. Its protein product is CASSPAWNGAYEQYF.

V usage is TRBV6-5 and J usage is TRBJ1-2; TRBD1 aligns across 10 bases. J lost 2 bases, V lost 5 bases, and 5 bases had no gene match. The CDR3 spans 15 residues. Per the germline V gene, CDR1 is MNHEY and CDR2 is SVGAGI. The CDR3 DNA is TGTGCCAGCAGTCAACCGGGACAGGGGAACTATGGCTACACCTTC. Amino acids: CASSQPGQGNYGYTF.